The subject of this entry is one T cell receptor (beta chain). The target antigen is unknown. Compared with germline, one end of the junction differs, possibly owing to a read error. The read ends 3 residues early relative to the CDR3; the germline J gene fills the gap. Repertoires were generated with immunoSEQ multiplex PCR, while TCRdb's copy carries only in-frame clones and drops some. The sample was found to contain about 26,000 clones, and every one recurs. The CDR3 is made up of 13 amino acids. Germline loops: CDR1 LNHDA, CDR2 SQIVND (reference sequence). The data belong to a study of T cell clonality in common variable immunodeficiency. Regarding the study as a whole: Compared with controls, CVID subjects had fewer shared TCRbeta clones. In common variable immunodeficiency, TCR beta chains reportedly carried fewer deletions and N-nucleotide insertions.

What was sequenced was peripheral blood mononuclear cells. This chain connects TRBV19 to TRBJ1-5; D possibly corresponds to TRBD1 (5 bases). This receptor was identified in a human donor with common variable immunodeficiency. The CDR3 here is CASSQGSKQPQHF. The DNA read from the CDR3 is TGTGCCAGTAGCCAGGGTAGCAAGCAGCCC. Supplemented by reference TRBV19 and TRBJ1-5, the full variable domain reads DGGITQSPKYLFRKEGQNVTLSCEQNLNHDAMYWYRQDPGQGLRLIYYSQIVNDFQKGDIAEGYSVSREKKESFPLTVTSAQKNPTAFYLCASSQGSKQPQHFGDGTRLSIL.